The 15 T cell receptor beta chains presented below share a single source sample, sequenced in a study of cytomegalovirus exposure and HLA in healthy donors. Primers included in the PCR were 60 Vbeta and 13 Jbeta primers. Using immunoSEQ multiplex PCR, the repertoire was profiled, and TCRdb retains in-frame clones only, with some absent. The sample yields 80,000 to 100,000 clones, 80% to 90% seen once. Sample: PBMCs. The source of these receptors is a middle-aged man in good health and CMV-seronegative.

The chain links TRBV27 to TRBJ1-5, with TRBD1 matching over 8 bases. J lost 5 bases, V lost 3 bases, and 6 bases had no gene match. The CDR3 runs to 15 residues. Germline-derived CDR1 and CDR2 are MNHEY and SMNVEV (reference sequence). The CDR3: CASSLDYRGDQPQHF. The CDR3 nucleotides read TGTGCCAGCAGTTTGGATTACAGGGGGGATCAGCCCCAGCATTTT.

The chain employs TRBV5-1 and TRBJ2-3; 14 nucleotides match TRBD2. Germline V gene lookup returns CDR1 SGHRS and CDR2 YFSETQ. The trim removed 4 bases at V and 5 bases at J, leaving 9 bases unmatched. This CDR3 region has 17 residues. The CDR3 bases are TGCGCCAGCAGCATGGGACTAGCGGGGGCAAATGGAGATACGCAGTATTTT. This encodes CASSMGLAGANGDTQYF.

This rearrangement joins TRBV29-1 to TRBJ2-7; D may be TRBD1 (5 bases). Germline CDR1 SQVTM, CDR2 ANQGSEA. The V end was cut by 0 bases, the J end by 2 bases, with 11 bases between. This CDR3 has 14 amino acids. This CDR3 is CSVEEQKTAYEQYF. CDR3 coding DNA: TGCAGCGTTGAAGAGCAGAAGACAGCCTACGAGCAGTACTTC.

The chain uses TRBV5-6 and TRBJ2-3, with 7 bases fitting TRBD1. Germline V lookup: CDR1 SGHDT, CDR2 YYEEEE. The CDR3 is 18 residues long. Losses at the gene ends were 0 bases for V and 0 bases for J; bases not matched to a gene: 10. Written as DNA, the CDR3 is TGTGCCAGCAGCTTGGAGACAGGGTCGAGGGCTAGCACAGATACGCAGTATTTT. Translation: CASSLETGSRASTDTQYF.

In its sample, this clone ranks as medium-sized. The chain combines TRBV25-1 with TRBJ1-2, with TRBD1 matching over 8 bases. The germline CDR1 and CDR2 sequences are MGHDK and SYGVNS. The trim removed 7 bases at V and 7 bases at J, leaving 2 bases unmatched. This CDR3 region has 11 residues. CDR3: CASTQGAGYTF. As DNA, the CDR3 is TGTGCCAGCACCCAGGGGGCTGGCTACACCTTC.

This clone has only a few counts. CDR3 in DNA: TGTGCCAGCAGCTTCCCCAGCGGCGGTATTTACGAGCAGTACTTC. Translated: CASSFPSGGIYEQYF. This chain uses TRBV11-2 with TRBJ2-7, with a tentative D call TRBD2 (5 bases). V lost 3 bases to trimming and J lost 4 bases, with 16 bases between them. Germline CDR1 is SGHAT and CDR2 is FQNNGV. The length of the CDR3 is 15 residues. The variable domain in full, completed from reference TRBV11-2 and TRBJ2-7, reads EAGVAQSPRYKIIEKRQSVAFWCNPISGHATLYWYQQILGQGPKLLIQFQNNGVVDDSQLPKDRFSAERLKGVDSTLKIQPAKLEDSAVYLCASSFPSGGIYEQYFGPGTRLTVT.

V gene TRBV19 combines with J gene TRBJ1-1; 7 bases align to TRBD1. V dropped 3 bases and J dropped 5; count of bases not matched to a gene: 9. Germline CDR1 reads LNHDA; CDR2 reads SQIVND (reference sequence). The CDR3 contains 15 residues. The CDR3 protein is CASSIRRQGVTEAFF. The CDR3 DNA reads TGTGCCAGTAGTATCCGGAGGCAGGGGGTAACTGAAGCTTTCTTT.

The rearrangement links TRBV10-2 to TRBJ2-3; D is possibly TRBD1 (5 bases). Between the trimmed V and J ends, which lost 6 bases and 3 bases, there was a span of 7 bases. Germline V gene sequence: CDR1 WSHSY, CDR2 SAAADI. The CDR3 extends over 12 amino acids. The CDR3: CASSPGTDTQYF. DNA of the CDR3: TGCGCCAGCAGCCCAGGGACAGATACGCAGTATTTT.

The sample holds a few counts of this clone. CDR3 in DNA: TGTGCCAGCAAAAAAACGGGACAGAGGAACACTGAAGCTTTCTTT. Translation: CASKKTGQRNTEAFF. J is TRBJ1-1 and V is TRBV6-5; 7 bases are shared with TRBD1. The germline V gene encodes CDR1 MNHEY and CDR2 SVGAGI. CDR3 length: 15 residues. V lost 7 bases, J lost 1 base, and 9 bases stayed unmatched.

V and J are TRBV27 and TRBJ2-2, with 9 bases identical to TRBD1. Trimming took 1 base from V and 0 from J; bases not matched to a gene: 9. The CDR3 covers 19 residues. Germline loops: CDR1 MNHEY, CDR2 SMNVEV (reference sequence). The CDR3 nucleotides are TGTGCCAGCAGTTTATTAGTCCCACAGGGGGCAACGAACACCGGGGAGCTGTTTTTT. It yields the protein CASSLLVPQGATNTGELFF.

This clone appeared a single time. V and J are TRBV5-6 and TRBJ2-4; 9 bases fit TRBD2. There are 15 residues in the CDR3. J lost 3 bases, V lost 3 bases, and 4 bases had no gene match. Germline-derived CDR1 and CDR2 are SGHDT and YYEEEE. In DNA form, the CDR3 reads TGTGCCAGCAGCTACCTAGCGGGGAGCAAAAACATTCAGTACTTC. The encoded protein is CASSYLAGSKNIQYF. The whole variable domain, filled in from reference TRBV5-6 and TRBJ2-4, reads DAGVTQSPTHLIKTRGQQVTLRCSPKSGHDTVSWYQQALGQGPQFIFQYYEEEERQRGNFPDRFSGHQFPNYSSELNVNALLLGDSALYLCASSYLAGSKNIQYFGAGTRLSVL.

The rearrangement joins TRBV25-1 to TRBJ1-5; TRBD1 matches 8 bases. The CDR3 covers 14 residues. V lost 4 bases and J lost 4; bases outside the gene matches: 3. Germline V gene data show CDR1 as MGHDK and CDR2 as SYGVNS. The CDR3 sequence: CASSVQGVNQPQHF. CDR3 DNA sequence: TGTGCCAGCAGTGTACAGGGGGTGAATCAGCCCCAGCATTTT. Supplemented by reference TRBV25-1 and TRBJ1-5, the full variable domain reads EADIYQTPRYLVIGTGKKITLECSQTMGHDKMYWYQQDPGMELHLIHYSYGVNSTEKGDLSSESTVSRIRTEHFPLTLESARPSHTSQYLCASSVQGVNQPQHFGDGTRLSIL.

The chain uses TRBV2 and TRBJ1-5, with 9 bases aligning to TRBD1. V gave up 6 bases and J gave up 3 bases; unmatched junction bases: 12. The germline gives CDR1 SNHLY, CDR2 FYNNEI. The CDR3 has 17 amino acids. CDR3 bases: TGTGCCAGCAGCGGGACAGGGACGAGTCTATTCAATCAGCCCCAGCATTTT. It specifies CASSGTGTSLFNQPQHF. The entire variable domain, with the rest obtained from reference TRBV2 and TRBJ1-5, is as follows: EPEVTQTPSHQVTQMGQEVILRCVPISNHLYFYWYRQILGQKVEFLVSFYNNEISEKSEIFDDQFSVERPDGSNFTLKIRSTKLEDSAMYFCASSGTGTSLFNQPQHFGDGTRLSIL.

This clone was seen a single time. This chain links TRBV27 with TRBJ1-5; 9 bases agree with TRBD1. The CDR3 has 14 amino acids. With 5 bases clipped from V and 5 bases from J, the junction kept 4 bases outside the gene matches. In germline, CDR1 is MNHEY, CDR2 SMNVEV (reference sequence). The chain's CDR3 is CASSPTGGHQPQHF. Here the CDR3 DNA reads TGTGCCAGCAGTCCGACAGGGGGGCATCAGCCCCAGCATTTT.

The rearrangement links TRBV7-6 to TRBJ1-5; D possibly corresponds to TRBD1 (5 bases). The CDR3 contains 14 residues. V was shortened by 3 bases and J by 3 bases, with 9 bases between the two germline ends. Germline CDR1 is SGHVS and CDR2 is FNYEAQ. The CDR3 DNA follows: TGTGCCAGCAGCTTCGGGGGAATCAATCAGCCCCAGCATTTT. This translates into CASSFGGINQPQHF.